One sample yielded the 2 T cell receptor beta chains listed below, sequenced in a study of Tregs in tolerant kidney transplant recipients. This table comes from immunoSEQ multiplex PCR, and its TCRdb copy is limited to in-frame clones, with some not included. The data hold some 68,000 clones, with around 83% observed a single time. The sample was CD4+ T cells from blood. The receptors shown here come from a human donor in good health.

V and J are TRBV13 and TRBJ2-2, with 12 positions matching TRBD1. V lost 5 bases to trimming and J lost 7 bases; unmatched junction nucleotides: 5. The length of the CDR3 is 15 residues. The germline V gene encodes CDR1 PRHDT and CDR2 FYEKMQ (reference sequence). The CDR3 coding sequence is TGTGCCAGCAGCCTGGGACAGGGGGCTCTCGGGGAGCTGTTTTTT. This translates into CASSLGQGALGELFF.

This sequence joins TRBV27 and TRBJ2-3; 11 nucleotides agree with TRBD2. Per the germline V gene, CDR1 is MNHEY and CDR2 is SMNVEV (reference sequence). This CDR3 contains 16 residues. V lost 3 bases to trimming and J lost 3 bases; unmatched junction nucleotides: 5. The CDR3 loop reads CASSLISGGATDTQYF. CDR3 in DNA: TGTGCCAGCAGTTTGATTAGCGGGGGGGCTACAGATACGCAGTATTTT.